This TCR beta chain came from a study of CXCR3-negative and CXCR3-positive naive CD8 T cells. Comment on this clonotype: Its target is not known.

Via 5' RACE with UMI labels, TRB cDNA libraries were prepared. TCRdb reprocessed the 5' RACE reads and stores each CDR3 protein as one record, lacking DNA. This repertoire includes approximately 62,000 distinct CDR3 sequences. Study-wide findings and caveats: TRB CDR3s of CXCR3-positive naive cells were more hydrophobic than those of CXCR3-negative naive cells.

The CDR3 extends over 15 amino acids. Per the germline V gene, CDR1 is MDHEN and CDR2 is SYDVKM. Sequenced material: naive CXCR3- CD8+ T cells from blood. Stated subset: CD45RO-CCR7+CD27+CD95- naive CD8+ T cells lacking CXCR3 (TNR3-). This receptor was identified in a human donor in good health. Some clones in this sample may be carry-over from other donors' samples. The genes are TRBV28 and TRBJ2-2; TCRdb indicates TRBD2, and absent DNA this call remains unverified. CDR3 residues: CAISGREWHTGELFF.